Listed below are T cell receptor beta chains from one sample, sequenced in a study of T cell responses to AZD1222 COVID-19 vaccine. Profiling relied on immunoSEQ multiplex PCR, and the TCRdb table lists in-frame clones only, not all of them. The data show some 170,000 clones, with 75% to 90% seen just once and about 4.3% held by the top ten. The starting material was peripheral blood, obtained 28 days after the second dose of the MenACWY control vaccine. The receptors derive from an adult who received the MenACWY meningococcal vaccine as a control. The CDR3 runs from the conserved cysteine through the conserved F or W. A D gene is named only where the DNA matches it firmly. Some rows mark clone size as missing; the rest say once, few, many or name a class of expanded clone.

D gene: .
J gene: TRBJ1-1
clone size: .
V gene: TRBV28
CDR3 DNA: TGTGCCACCACCGAACATACGGGGAACACTGAAGCTTTCTTT
CDR3 protein: CATTEHTGNTEAFF

D gene: .
J gene: TRBJ2-1
clone size: once
V gene: TRBV6-2/TRBV6-3
CDR3 DNA: TGTGCCAGCAGCCTCTTTGGGGAGCAGTTCTTC
CDR3 protein: CASSLFGEQFF

D gene: .
J gene: TRBJ2-3
clone size: .
V gene: TRBV19
CDR3 DNA: TGTGCCAGTAGTAAGACAGTAACTAGCACAGATACGCAGTATTTT
CDR3 protein: CASSKTVTSTDTQYF

D gene: .
J gene: TRBJ1-3
clone size: .
V gene: TRBV9
CDR3 DNA: TGTGCCAGCAGTACAATGAGCTCTGGAAACACCATATATTTT
CDR3 protein: CASSTMSSGNTIYF

D gene: .
J gene: TRBJ1-1
clone size: .
V gene: TRBV7-9
CDR3 DNA: TGTGCCAGCAGCTTTAGTGTGACAGAAGACATGAACACTGAAGCTTTCTTT
CDR3 protein: CASSFSVTEDMNTEAFF

D gene: .
J gene: TRBJ1-1
clone size: .
V gene: TRBV6-5
CDR3 DNA: TGTGCCAGCAGATCAGGGATAGGTGCTGAAGCTTTCTTT
CDR3 protein: CASRSGIGAEAFF

D gene: .
J gene: TRBJ1-1
clone size: .
V gene: TRBV19
CDR3 DNA: TGTGCCAGTAGTAGTACCGGCGCGAAAGGGATCACTGAAGCTTTCTTT
CDR3 protein: CASSSTGAKGITEAFF

D gene: .
J gene: TRBJ2-1
clone size: few
V gene: TRBV4-1
CDR3 DNA: TGCGCCAGCAGCCGAGTACAAGACTCCTACAATGAGCAGTTCTTC
CDR3 protein: CASSRVQDSYNEQFF

D gene: .
J gene: TRBJ1-5
clone size: .
V gene: TRBV10-3
CDR3 DNA: TGTGCCATCGGCTCAGGACAGCCCCAGCATTTT
CDR3 protein: CAIGSGQPQHF

D gene: TRBD2
J gene: TRBJ2-3
clone size: .
V gene: TRBV30
CDR3 DNA: TGTGCCTGGAGACTAGCGGGAGGGCCCGTGGATACGCAGTATTTT
CDR3 protein: CAWRLAGGPVDTQYF

D gene: .
J gene: TRBJ1-3
clone size: .
V gene: TRBV28
CDR3 DNA: TGTGCCAGCATAAGCTATCCTGGAAACACCATATATTTT
CDR3 protein: CASISYPGNTIYF

D gene: TRBD1
J gene: TRBJ1-2
clone size: .
V gene: TRBV12-5
CDR3 DNA: TGTGCTAGTGGTCCGCCGGACAGGGCCCTTCATGGCTACACCTTC
CDR3 protein: CASGPPDRALHGYTF

D gene: .
J gene: TRBJ1-3
clone size: .
V gene: TRBV10-3
CDR3 DNA: TGTGCGGGAGGGGCGGTGGCTGGAAACACCATATATTTT
CDR3 protein: CAGGAVAGNTIYF

D gene: .
J gene: TRBJ1-1
clone size: .
V gene: TRBV19
CDR3 DNA: TGTGCCAGTATACCGCGGCTGGGCACTGAAGCTTTCTTT
CDR3 protein: CASIPRLGTEAFF

D gene: .
J gene: TRBJ1-6
clone size: .
V gene: TRBV5-4
CDR3 DNA: TGTGCCAGCAGCTTGGTCGGCACAAATTCACCCCTCCACTTT
CDR3 protein: CASSLVGTNSPLHF

D gene: .
J gene: TRBJ2-2
clone size: .
V gene: TRBV19
CDR3 DNA: TGTGGGGGTACTTCTAACACCGGGGAGCTGTTTTTT
CDR3 protein: CGGTSNTGELFF

D gene: .
J gene: TRBJ2-7
clone size: .
V gene: TRBV9
CDR3 DNA: TGTGCCAGCAGCGTAGGTGAGGGGATGGTTAATCACGAGCAGTACTTC
CDR3 protein: CASSVGEGMVNHEQYF

D gene: .
J gene: TRBJ2-7
clone size: .
V gene: TRBV6-2/TRBV6-3
CDR3 DNA: TGTGCCAGCAGTTACTGGAGCTACGAGCAGTACTTC
CDR3 protein: CASSYWSYEQYF

D gene: .
J gene: TRBJ1-1
clone size: .
V gene: TRBV6-5
CDR3 DNA: TGTGCCAGCCGGGTTGGGGAGAACACTGAAGCTTTCTTT
CDR3 protein: CASRVGENTEAFF

D gene: .
J gene: TRBJ1-5
clone size: .
V gene: TRBV10-3
CDR3 DNA: TGTGCCATCCGCAGGGTTGCGGATCAGCCCCAGCATTTT
CDR3 protein: CAIRRVADQPQHF

D gene: .
J gene: TRBJ1-1
clone size: .
V gene: TRBV7-9
CDR3 DNA: TGTGCCAGCAGCCCTCCCAGGTTAATTAACACTGAAGCTTTCTTT
CDR3 protein: CASSPPRLINTEAFF

D gene: .
J gene: TRBJ1-1
clone size: .
V gene: TRBV6-2/TRBV6-3
CDR3 DNA: TGTGCCAGCAGTCCCCAATTACCGGGGGTCCCGAACACTGAAGCTTTCTTT
CDR3 protein: CASSPQLPGVPNTEAFF

D gene: .
J gene: TRBJ2-5
clone size: once
V gene: TRBV2
CDR3 DNA: TGTGCCAGCAGAGCCAGGGGTGGGCTCCAAGAGACCCAGTACTTC
CDR3 protein: CASRARGGLQETQYF

D gene: TRBD1
J gene: TRBJ1-1
clone size: once
V gene: TRBV9
CDR3 DNA: TGTGCCAGCAGCTCACACCCGGACACAGGGGTTGTAACTGAAGCTTTCTTT
CDR3 protein: CASSSHPDTGVVTEAFF

D gene: TRBD1
J gene: TRBJ2-3
clone size: .
V gene: TRBV19
CDR3 DNA: TGTGCCAGTAGTAGGCAGGGCAGGGGGAGCACAGATACGCAGTATTTT
CDR3 protein: CASSRQGRGSTDTQYF

D gene: .
J gene: TRBJ2-1
clone size: .
V gene: TRBV7-9
CDR3 DNA: TGTGCCAGCAGCTTAGGCCAGGGCAATGAGCAGTTCTTC
CDR3 protein: CASSLGQGNEQFF

D gene: .
J gene: TRBJ2-3
clone size: .
V gene: TRBV4-3
CDR3 DNA: TGCGCCAGCAGCCAAGAAGGGGGGCCCCCATCAATGCCGCAGTATTTT
CDR3 protein: CASSQEGGPPSMPQYF

D gene: .
J gene: TRBJ2-7
clone size: .
V gene: TRBV28
CDR3 DNA: TGTGCCAGCAGCCAGGTGGGAGGCTCTGTAGGTCGAGGGGAGCAGTACTTC
CDR3 protein: CASSQVGGSVGRGEQYF

D gene: .
J gene: TRBJ1-3
clone size: .
V gene: TRBV9
CDR3 DNA: TGTGCCAGCACCCGTAGGGATGAGGGGAAATACCGGGCCCTCTCTGGAAACACCATATATTTT
CDR3 protein: CASTRRDEGKYRALSGNTIYF

D gene: TRBD2
J gene: TRBJ2-7
clone size: .
V gene: TRBV4-3
CDR3 DNA: TGCGCCAGCAGCCCCCTGACTAGCGGGAGCTCCTACGAGCAGTACTTC
CDR3 protein: CASSPLTSGSSYEQYF

D gene: .
J gene: TRBJ2-1
clone size: once
V gene: TRBV30
CDR3 DNA: TGTGCCTGGAGCGTTCCGAGGGGACCCAGTATCTTC
CDR3 protein: CAWSVPRGPSIF

D gene: .
J gene: TRBJ1-5
clone size: .
V gene: TRBV15
CDR3 DNA: TGTGCCACCAGCGAGGAGATAGGACGGAATCAGCCCCAGCATTTT
CDR3 protein: CATSEEIGRNQPQHF

D gene: TRBD1
J gene: TRBJ1-5
clone size: .
V gene: TRBV28
CDR3 DNA: TGTGCCAGCAGCCTCTCCCAGGGGGCTCAGCCCCAGCATTTT
CDR3 protein: CASSLSQGAQPQHF

D gene: .
J gene: TRBJ1-2
clone size: few
V gene: TRBV7-3
CDR3 DNA: TGTGCCAGCAGCTTTTACGGCTACACCTTC
CDR3 protein: CASSFYGYTF

D gene: .
J gene: TRBJ1-2
clone size: .
V gene: TRBV4-3
CDR3 DNA: TGCGCCAGCAGCCCACAACCGCAGTACTATGGCTACACCTTC
CDR3 protein: CASSPQPQYYGYTF